This is a list of T cell receptor beta chains from one sample in a study of blood T cell repertoires in COVID-19. The protocol was immunoSEQ multiplex PCR, while the TCRdb copy is restricted to in-frame clones and leaves out a portion. The table shows under 80,000 clones, with 75% to 85% occurring only once. Material: peripheral blood. The receptors were gathered from a man aged 80 or over with acute or convalescent COVID-19. The CDR3 runs from the conserved cysteine through the conserved F or W. The D gene is left open where the match is weak. Size tells how often a clone was seen (once, few, many) or the class of an expanded clone, and some rows leave it out.

size,J,D,V,CDR3,DNA
once,TRBJ2-1,TRBD1,TRBV5-1,CASRLTGQQGSAGEQFF,TGCGCCAGCAGACTCACGGGGCAACAGGGGAGCGCAGGTGAGCAGTTCTTC
NA,TRBJ1-1,NA,TRBV12-3/TRBV12-4,CASRIQLNTEAFF,TGTGCCAGCAGGATACAGTTGAACACTGAAGCTTTCTTT
NA,TRBJ1-2,NA,TRBV4-1,CASSPTIASYGYTF,TGCGCCAGCAGCCCGACTATCGCCTCCTATGGCTACACCTTC
NA,TRBJ2-3,TRBD2,TRBV7-6,CASSLLTGTSGRDTDTQYF,TGTGCCAGCAGCCTACTTACCGGGACTAGCGGGAGGGACACAGATACGCAGTATTTT
NA,TRBJ1-5,NA,TRBV19,CASSIRRGQPQHF,TGTGCCAGTAGTATAAGGCGAGGGCAGCCCCAGCATTTT
NA,TRBJ2-1,NA,TRBV5-1,CASSFTGDFQYEQFF,TGCGCCAGCAGCTTTACGGGGGACTTCCAATATGAGCAGTTCTTC
NA,TRBJ1-2,TRBD1,TRBV2,CASSQQGEGGYTF,TGTGCCAGCAGTCAACAGGGGGAAGGTGGCTACACCTTC
NA,TRBJ2-4,TRBD2,TRBV6-4,CASSELAGGPSYF,TGTGCCAGCAGTGAACTAGCGGGAGGGCCGTCCTACTTC
NA,TRBJ1-2,NA,TRBV5-1,CASSLAIRGSGYGYTF,TGCGCCAGCAGCTTGGCCATACGGGGGAGCGGCTATGGCTACACCTTC
NA,TRBJ2-7,TRBD2,TRBV5-4,CASSRETSEYEQYF,TGTGCCAGCAGCAGAGAAACTAGCGAATACGAGCAGTACTTC
NA,TRBJ2-1,NA,TRBV7-9,CASSHQGGAGNEQFF,TGTGCCAGCAGCCATCAAGGGGGGGCCGGCAATGAGCAGTTCTTC
NA,TRBJ1-6,NA,TRBV6-5,CASSRPSSSNSPLHF,TGTGCCAGCAGCCGGCCTTCATCTAGTAATTCACCCCTCCACTTT
NA,TRBJ2-6,TRBD2,TRBV28,CASSRGGAHSGANVLTF,TGTGCCAGCAGCCGCGGGGGGGCACACTCTGGGGCCAACGTCCTGACTTTC
once,TRBJ1-2,NA,TRBV6-5,CATSVGQRGYTF,TGTGCCACCTCCGTGGGACAACGTGGCTACACCTTC
NA,TRBJ2-3,NA,TRBV21-1,CASSKRMSEPSDTQYF,TGTGCCAGCAGCAAAAGAATGAGTGAGCCTAGCGATACGCAGTATTTT
NA,TRBJ2-1,NA,TRBV2,CASSWMEGGYNEQFF,TGTGCCAGCAGTTGGATGGAGGGTGGGTACAATGAGCAGTTCTTC
NA,TRBJ1-4,NA,TRBV3-1/TRBV3-2,CASSQGTEPNEKLFF,TGTGCCAGCAGCCAAGGAACAGAGCCTAATGAAAAACTGTTTTTT
NA,TRBJ2-3,NA,TRBV19,CASSMGGVISDTQYF,TGTGCCAGTAGTATGGGGGGAGTGATTTCAGATACGCAGTATTTT
once,TRBJ2-2,TRBD2,TRBV4-3,CASSQESGAGANTGELFF,TGCGCCAGCAGCCAGGAGAGTGGGGCGGGAGCGAACACCGGGGAGCTGTTTTTT
few,TRBJ2-5,TRBD1,TRBV2,CASPGTGEETQYF,TGTGCCAGCCCCGGGACAGGGGAAGAGACCCAGTACTTC
few,TRBJ2-2,NA,TRBV18,CASSPRLQNTGELFF,TGTGCCAGCTCACCGAGACTTCAGAACACCGGGGAGCTGTTTTTT
NA,TRBJ1-1,NA,TRBV29-1,CSVKQGWDTEAFF,TGCAGCGTGAAACAGGGTTGGGACACTGAAGCTTTCTTT
NA,TRBJ1-2,TRBD1,TRBV28,CASTEGAGRGYTF,TGTGCCAGCACAGAGGGGGCGGGTCGCGGCTACACCTTC
once,TRBJ2-2,TRBD2,TRBV4-2,CASSQEVPSGRAGTGELFF,TGTGCCAGCAGCCAAGAGGTTCCTAGCGGGAGGGCCGGCACCGGGGAGCTGTTTTTT
once,TRBJ2-7,NA,TRBV5-1,CASSQEGPPYEQYF,TGCGCCAGCAGCCAGGAGGGGCCGCCCTACGAGCAGTACTTC
once,TRBJ2-1,NA,TRBV28,CASSSDNEQFF,TGTGCCAGCAGCTCCGACAATGAGCAGTTCTTC
NA,TRBJ1-6,NA,TRBV27,CASSLSGGLNSPLHF,TGTGCCAGCAGTTTATCCGGGGGGCTTAATTCACCCCTCCACTTT
NA,TRBJ1-3,TRBD1,TRBV5-6,CASSSLGRQGYGNTIYF,TGTGCCAGCAGCTCTTTGGGACGACAGGGGTATGGAAACACCATATATTTT
NA,TRBJ2-3,NA,TRBV6-2/TRBV6-3,CASSYGGVSTDTQYF,TGTGCCAGCAGTTATGGAGGAGTTAGCACAGATACGCAGTATTTT
NA,TRBJ1-5,NA,TRBV6-1,CASSEARGFNQPQHF,TGTGCCAGCAGTGAAGCCAGGGGATTCAATCAGCCCCAGCATTTT
NA,TRBJ2-5,NA,TRBV29-1,CSVGEETQYF,TGCAGCGTCGGTGAAGAGACCCAGTACTTC
NA,TRBJ1-2,TRBD1,TRBV5-4,CASSAPFKGQGLFGYTF,TGTGCCAGCAGCGCTCCGTTCAAGGGACAGGGTTTGTTTGGCTACACCTTC
NA,TRBJ2-7,NA,TRBV7-2,CASSLAPELAYEQYF,TGTGCCAGCAGCCTGGCTCCGGAACTAGCATACGAGCAGTACTTC
NA,TRBJ1-2,TRBD1,TRBV11-2,CASSLGGGSVGYTF,TGTGCCAGCAGCTTAGGAGGGGGCAGTGTCGGCTACACCTTC
NA,TRBJ1-5,NA,TRBV24-1,CATSDQDRGSDSNQPQHF,TGTGCCACCAGTGACCAAGATCGGGGGTCGGATAGCAATCAGCCCCAGCATTTT
NA,TRBJ1-6,NA,TRBV3-1/TRBV3-2,CASSPRLDNSPLHF,TGTGCCAGCAGCCCTAGATTAGATAATTCACCCCTCCACTTT
NA,TRBJ1-4,NA,TRBV7-2,CASSFQATNEKLFF,TGTGCCAGCAGCTTCCAGGCAACTAATGAAAAACTGTTTTTT
few,TRBJ2-5,TRBD1,TRBV24-1,CATSDWDSKETQYF,TGTGCCACCAGTGATTGGGACAGCAAAGAGACCCAGTACTTC
NA,TRBJ2-1,TRBD2,TRBV29-1,CSVEGAGGVGLYEQFF,TGCAGCGTTGAAGGGGCCGGGGGGGTCGGCTTGTATGAGCAGTTCTTC
NA,TRBJ2-5,NA,TRBV4-2,CASSQGEVGETQYF,TGTGCCAGCAGCCAAGGGGAGGTGGGGGAGACCCAGTACTTC
NA,TRBJ2-7,NA,TRBV14,CASSQFGGSYEQYF,TGTGCCAGCAGCCAATTTGGCGGCTCCTACGAGCAGTACTTC
once,TRBJ2-1,TRBD2,TRBV9,CASSLGLAGVNEQFF,TGTGCCAGCAGCCTGGGACTAGCGGGAGTCAATGAGCAGTTCTTC
NA,TRBJ2-1,TRBD1,TRBV6-2/TRBV6-3,CASSYSLFRTGTGNEQFF,TGTGCCAGCAGTTACTCCCTATTCCGGACAGGGACGGGCAATGAGCAGTTCTTC
few,TRBJ2-2,TRBD1,TRBV7-2,CASSQDRASTGELFF,TGTGCCAGCAGCCAGGACAGGGCTTCGACCGGGGAGCTGTTTTTT
NA,TRBJ2-5,TRBD2,TRBV24-1,CATRRGGDETQYF,TGTGCCACCCGGCGGGGGGGGGACGAGACCCAGTACTTC
NA,TRBJ2-5,TRBD2,TRBV5-8,CASSLSLAGEETQYF,TGTGCCAGCAGCTTGTCACTAGCGGGAGAAGAGACCCAGTACTTC
NA,TRBJ1-2,TRBD1,TRBV7-2,CASSSRDRGDRGYTF,TGTGCCAGCAGCTCGCGGGACAGGGGAGATCGTGGCTACACCTTC
NA,TRBJ1-1,TRBD1,TRBV7-2,CASSSATGYTEAFF,TGTGCCAGCAGCTCTGCGACAGGGTACACTGAAGCTTTCTTT
once,TRBJ1-2,TRBD1,TRBV5-4,CASSSPGQGANYGYTF,TGTGCCAGCAGCTCGCCGGGACAGGGGGCAAACTATGGCTACACCTTC
NA,TRBJ1-5,NA,TRBV28,CASSPLDRYNQPQHF,TGTGCCAGCAGTCCCCTTGACAGGTACAATCAGCCCCAGCATTTT
NA,TRBJ1-2,TRBD1,TRBV28,CASSSPGTGNYGYTF,TGTGCCAGCAGTTCCCCCGGGACAGGGAACTATGGCTACACCTTC
NA,TRBJ2-3,TRBD2,TRBV6-5,CASSSPGLAVAQYF,TGTGCCAGCAGTTCCCCGGGACTAGCGGTAGCGCAGTATTTT
NA,TRBJ2-5,NA,TRBV3-1/TRBV3-2,CASSQSQETQYF,TGTGCCAGCAGCCAATCTCAAGAGACCCAGTACTTC